This T cell receptor beta chain was observed in a study of blood T cell repertoires in COVID-19. Study context: Acute and convalescent COVID-19 samples came from the United States, Italy and Spain. T cells, B-cell-depleted T cells, or PBMCs supplied cDNA or gDNA.

This CDR3 has 16 residues. CDR1 and CDR2 (germline): MNHEY, SMNVEV (reference sequence). The V and J ends lost 3 bases and 2 bases, in that order; junction bases with no gene match: 6. The repertoire was sequenced with immunoSEQ multiplex PCR; TCRdb's copy has only in-frame clones and lacks some. The data show 150,000 to 200,000 clones, approximately 90% seen once. The sequence derives from a man aged 18-30 years who had recovered from COVID-19. Sequences were obtained from peripheral blood. This chain uses TRBV27 with TRBJ2-5, with 10 positions matching TRBD1. CDR3 loop: CASSFLGQGPQETQYF. The CDR3 region has the DNA TGTGCCAGCAGTTTCCTGGGACAGGGGCCTCAAGAGACCCAGTACTTC.